This TCR beta chain was observed in a study of cytomegalovirus exposure and HLA in healthy donors. In the study overall: In a later analysis, it was reported that the roughly 130 validation repertoires had been produced on the same platform as the roughly 700 repertoires belonging to the first cohort.

The CDR3 is 14 amino acids. From germline, CDR1 is LNHDA and CDR2 SQIVND (reference sequence). The ends were cut back, 0 bases at V and 3 bases at J, with 8 bases in the middle. The assay was immunoSEQ multiplex PCR, and TCRdb's table has in-frame clones only and misses some. The table has fewer than 150,000 clones, almost 85% seen once. The sample consisted of PBMCs. The chain carries TRBV19 and TRBJ1-2; D is possibly TRBD1 (6 bases). This clonotype was sampled from a man aged 25-45 years in good health and CMV-seropositive. The CDR3 spells CASSIDRGDYGYTF. For the CDR3, the DNA is TGTGCCAGTAGTATAGACAGGGGCGACTATGGCTACACCTTC.